Below, 8 T cell receptor beta chains from the same sample are listed, as sequenced in a study of blood T cell repertoires in COVID-19. Assay: immunoSEQ multiplex PCR; the TCRdb copy retains only in-frame clones and omits some. The repertoire holds roughly 180,000 clones, with about 78% as singletons. Sample: peripheral blood. The receptors derive from a woman between 50 and 59 years old with active or convalescent COVID-19.

The gene calls are TRBV7-8 and TRBJ1-5; no clear D gene. Trimming stripped 5 bases from V and 0 bases from J, with 11 bases between. The CDR3 is 15 residues long. Germline CDR1 reads SGHVS; CDR2 reads FQNEAQ. CDR3 sequence (DNA): TGTGCCAGCAGCGAGCAACAGCTTAGCAATCAGCCCCAGCATTTT. Amino acid sequence: CASSEQQLSNQPQHF. Full variable domain (missing parts from reference TRBV7-8 and TRBJ1-5): GAGVSQSPRYKVAKRGQDVALRCDPISGHVSLFWYQQALGQGPEFLTYFQNEAQLDKSGLPSDRFFAERPEGSVSTLKIQRTQQEDSAVYLCASSEQQLSNQPQHFGDGTRLSIL.

This chain uses TRBV5-6 with TRBJ1-2, with a possible D match to TRBD1 (5 bases). Germline CDR1 SGHDT, CDR2 YYEEEE. Trimming took 0 bases from V and 4 from J, leaving 13 bases between them. The CDR3 spans 15 residues. The CDR3 DNA follows: TGTGCCAGCAGCTTGGTAGCCGGTAGGGGCTATGGCTACACCTTC. Translating it yields CASSLVAGRGYGYTF.

This chain connects TRBV4-2 to TRBJ1-2; perhaps TRBD1 as D (6 bases). The CDR3 has 15 amino acids. The germline CDR1 and CDR2 sequences are LGHNA and YNFKEQ. V lost 1 base to trimming and J lost 2 bases, with 11 bases between them. This CDR3 reads CASSQGGHRNYGYTF. The CDR3 coding sequence is TGTGCCAGCAGCCAAGGGGGACACCGGAACTATGGCTACACCTTC.

This clone was seen only a few times. This chain links TRBV27 with TRBJ2-7; 13 positions agree with TRBD2. This CDR3 has 17 residues. J gave up 6 bases and V 4 bases, and 12 bases lay outside the gene matches. Germline V gives CDR1 MNHEY, CDR2 SMNVEV (reference sequence). The chain's CDR3 is CASSSLGLAGDAVEQYF. The DNA of the CDR3 is TGTGCCAGCAGTTCCCTAGGACTAGCGGGAGATGCGGTCGAGCAGTACTTC.

The chain employs TRBV9 and TRBJ2-3, with D possibly TRBD1 on 5 matching bases. Germline CDR1 and CDR2: SGDLS and YYNGEE. This CDR3 has 14 amino acids. V lost 0 bases to trimming and J lost 3 bases, with 8 bases between them. The CDR3 sequence is CASSVGRGTDTQYF. In DNA, the CDR3 is TGTGCCAGCAGCGTAGGAAGGGGAACAGATACGCAGTATTTT.

The count of this clone is one. For the CDR3, the DNA is TGTGCCAGCAGTACCGCGGGACAGCTAGCAGCTTTCTTT. This codes for CASSTAGQLAAFF. The V and J genes are TRBV6-5 and TRBJ1-1; 7 nucleotides line up with TRBD1. The CDR3 has 13 amino acids. CDR1 is MNHEY, CDR2 SVGAGI, per germline. After removal of 5 bases from V and 10 bases from J, the junction contained 10 bases not matched to a gene.

This clone is a singleton in its sample. The chain couples TRBV9 to TRBJ2-5; TRBD2 matches at 11 bases. The CDR3 length is 15 residues. Per the germline V gene, CDR1 is SGDLS and CDR2 is YYNGEE. V lost 4 bases, J lost 2 bases, and 4 bases stayed unmatched. This CDR3 is CASSPGLAVQETQYF. Here the CDR3 DNA reads TGTGCCAGCAGCCCGGGACTAGCGGTACAAGAGACCCAGTACTTC.

The genes are TRBV30 and TRBJ2-2; TRBD1 might be the D (5 bases). This CDR3 comprises 14 residues. Looked up from germline, CDR1 is GTSNPN and CDR2 is SVGIG (reference sequence). V lost 3 bases and J 5 bases, leaving 13 bases between the germline ends. The CDR3 bases are TGTGCCTGGAGCGCCACCAGGGAAACCGGGGAGCTGTTTTTT. Translation gives CAWSATRETGELFF.